These 9 T cell receptor beta chains came from one sample sequenced in a study of CD8+CD57+ T cells in acquired aplastic anemia. Individuals selected for sequencing had exhibited CD8+CD57+ cell expansion on flow cytometry. For CDR3 and TCR beta VDJ profiling, genomic DNA was the template used. From the reads, TCRdb called clonotypes with MiXCR, one entry per CDR3 protein. The profile shows approximately 300,000 distinct CDR3 sequences, roughly 59% of them singletons. Material for sequencing was sorted CD4+, CD8+, or CD8+CD57+ T cells (not recorded which) from PBMCs. Receptor source: a human donor with aplastic anemia.

V and J are TRBV29-1 and TRBJ2-4; TRBD1 matches 7 bases. This CDR3 has 16 residues. The germline CDR1 and CDR2 sequences are SQVTM and ANQGSEA. V gave up 0 bases and J gave up 3 bases; unmatched junction bases: 8. The CDR3 DNA is TGCAGCGTTGAAGAGCCCCAGGGGGAGCTCAAAAACATTCAGTACTTC. Encoded protein: CSVEEPQGELKNIQYF.

The chain carries TRBV19 and TRBJ2-6; D gene unclear. V lost 7 bases and J 0 bases, leaving 7 bases between the germline ends. CDR3 length: 14 residues. Germline CDR1 and CDR2: LNHDA and SQIVND (reference sequence). The CDR3 DNA sequence: TGTGCCAGTAATTCTTACTCTGGGGCCAACGTCCTGACTTTC. Its translation: CASNSYSGANVLTF.

Many counts were recorded for this clonotype. The chain uses TRBV9 and TRBJ2-2; 8 positions agree with TRBD1. Unmatched junction bases numbered 10, after V lost 0 bases and J lost 6 bases. Germline assignment: CDR1 SGDLS and CDR2 YYNGEE. This CDR3 is 17 amino acids long. CDR3 DNA sequence: TGTGCCAGCAGCGTAGGGGGCTGGACAGGGTGGTCCGGGGAGCTGTTTTTT. Translated: CASSVGGWTGWSGELFF.

This chain uses TRBV2 with TRBJ1-1; D is possibly TRBD1 (5 bases). Germline CDR1 reads SNHLY; CDR2 reads FYNNEI. This CDR3 contains 17 residues. Trimming shortened V by 3 bases and J by 2 bases, and 19 bases separated the two germline ends. Written as DNA, the CDR3 is TGTGCCAGCAGTGAGAATCCCTTTTCAACAGGAAACACTGAAGCTTTCTTT. Protein: CASSENPFSTGNTEAFF.

Ten or more counts support this clonotype. The J gene is TRBJ1-6, the V gene TRBV6-6, with a weak D call TRBD1 (6 bases). The length of the CDR3 is 14 residues. The germline CDR1 and CDR2 sequences are MNHNY and SVGAGI (reference sequence). V lost 5 bases and J lost 4, with 9 bases in between. The CDR3 sequence is CASSTGNYNSPLHF. The DNA of the CDR3 is TGTGCCAGCAGTACAGGGAATTATAATTCACCCCTCCACTTT.

V gene TRBV15 combines with J gene TRBJ2-1; 11 bases map to TRBD2. This CDR3 is 15 amino acids long. V was pared by 3 bases and J by 7 bases, with 5 bases of the junction left unmatched. Germline CDR1 is LNHNV and CDR2 is YYDKDF (reference sequence). As DNA, the CDR3 is TGTGCCACCAGCAGTAGCGGGGGGGATTCGAATGAGCAGTTCTTC. It codes for CATSSSGGDSNEQFF.

The chain links TRBV19 to TRBJ2-7; D uncertain. CDR3 length equals 13 residues. Germline assignment: CDR1 LNHDA and CDR2 SQIVND (reference sequence). The V gene lost 8 bases and the J gene lost 3 bases, with 14 bases spanning the gap. The CDR3 loop reads CASSPALGYEQYF. For the CDR3, the DNA is TGTGCCAGTTCGCCAGCTCTTGGCTACGAGCAGTACTTC.

This chain joins TRBV29-1 and TRBJ2-2; no clear D. The V and J ends lost 3 bases and 4 bases respectively, with 9 bases between them. CDR1 is SQVTM, CDR2 ANQGSEA, per germline. The CDR3 extends over 13 amino acids. The CDR3 here is CSVDSGPTGELFF. CDR3 sequence (DNA): TGCAGCGTTGACTCCGGACCCACCGGGGAGCTGTTTTTT.

V usage is TRBV20-1 and J usage is TRBJ1-3; TRBD1 might be the D (5 bases). CDR1 is DFQATT, CDR2 SNEGSKA, per germline (reference sequence). The V and J ends lost 3 bases and 0 bases respectively, with 15 bases between them. The CDR3 sequence is 16 residues long. The CDR3 region is CSASQAGPHSGNTIYF. In DNA form, the CDR3 reads TGCAGTGCTAGCCAGGCAGGGCCTCACTCTGGAAACACCATATATTTT.